This TCR beta chain was sequenced for a study of cytomegalovirus exposure and HLA in healthy donors. With 60 Vbeta and 13 Jbeta primers, the PCR was carried out. Libraries were prepared by immunoSEQ multiplex PCR; TCRdb keeps only in-frame clonotypes and omits some of them. The sample consists of fewer than 250,000 clones, about 83% of them appearing once. The germline V gene has CDR1 MDHEN and CDR2 SYDVKM. The CDR3 consists of 14 residues. V was shortened by 7 bases and J by 7 bases, with 19 bases between the two germline ends. This clone came up once. Sequenced input: PBMCs. The source of this sequence is a man between 35 and 55 years old in good health and CMV-seronegative. The rearrangement joins TRBV28 to TRBJ1-2, with D possibly TRBD1 on 6 matching bases. The CDR3: CASTQGRGLRGYTF. The CDR3 bases are TGTGCCAGCACCCAGGGTAGGGGGTTACGTGGCTACACCTTC.